Listed here are 7 T cell receptor beta chains from one sample, sequenced in a study of cytomegalovirus exposure and HLA in healthy donors. Primers included in the PCR were 60 Vbeta and 13 Jbeta primers. Here immunoSEQ multiplex PCR was the method, and the copy in TCRdb shows in-frame clones only, minus some. The sample lists over 200,000 clones, 65% to 75% occurring once. Sequencing was carried out using PBMCs. These receptors all come from a woman aged 25-40 years in good health and CMV-seronegative.

The V and J genes are TRBV5-1 and TRBJ2-1; 8 bases are shared with TRBD2. Germline V gene data show CDR1 as SGHRS and CDR2 as YFSETQ. The CDR3 has 12 amino acids. The trim removed 4 bases at V and 9 bases at J, leaving 3 bases unmatched. The CDR3 sequence is CASSETSVEQFF. The DNA for the CDR3 is TGCGCCAGCAGCGAGACTAGCGTTGAGCAGTTCTTC.

V usage is TRBV11-1 and J usage is TRBJ2-1, with 7 bases identical to TRBD2. CDR1 is SGHAT, CDR2 FQDESV, per germline (reference sequence). V lost 4 bases, J lost 7 bases, and 13 bases stayed unmatched. The CDR3 is 16 residues long. CDR3 coding DNA: TGTGCCAGCAGCTCAAGCCACGGGGCTAGCGGTAATGAGCAGTTCTTC. Translating gives CASSSSHGASGNEQFF.

This chain joins TRBV4-2 and TRBJ2-3; a weak D match, TRBD2 (6 bases). The germline CDR1 and CDR2 sequences are LGHNA and YNFKEQ. The CDR3 is 15 residues long. The V and J ends lost 0 bases and 4 bases respectively, with 11 bases between them. The CDR3 loop reads CASSQEGTSSDTQYF. As DNA, the CDR3 is TGTGCCAGCAGCCAAGAAGGAACTAGCTCAGATACGCAGTATTTT.

This chain connects TRBV7-9 to TRBJ1-1, with 10 bases matching TRBD1. The germline V gene encodes CDR1 SEHNR and CDR2 FQNEAQ (reference sequence). The CDR3 is made up of 15 amino acids. The V segment lost 8 bases and the J segment 4 bases; nucleotides outside the gene matches: 10. The chain's CDR3 is CASGLYRTGGTEAFF. In DNA, the CDR3 is TGTGCCAGCGGCCTATATAGGACAGGGGGCACTGAAGCTTTCTTT. The full variable domain, in which reference TRBV7-9 and TRBJ1-1 provide the parts outside the CDR3, is DTGVSQNPRHKITKRGQNVTFRCDPISEHNRLYWYRQTLGQGPEFLTYFQNEAQLEKSRLLSDRFSAERPKGSFSTLEIQRTEQGDSAMYLCASGLYRTGGTEAFFGQGTRLTVV.

The chain is built from TRBV6-1 and TRBJ2-7; 7 nucleotides match TRBD2. Looked up from germline, CDR1 is MNHNS and CDR2 is SASEGT. Trimming took 6 bases from V and 2 from J; bases not matched to a gene: 7. The CDR3 is 14 residues long. The CDR3 nucleotides are TGTGCCAGCAGGCGGGACTACGAAACCTACGAGCAGTACTTC. It specifies CASRRDYETYEQYF.

This clone was found a few times. The V gene is TRBV19, the J gene TRBJ1-5; D is undetermined. The germline V gene has CDR1 LNHDA and CDR2 SQIVND (reference sequence). V was shortened by 6 bases and J by 3 bases, with 12 bases between the two germline ends. The length of the CDR3 is 14 residues. CDR3 nucleotides: TGTGCCAGTAGGCGAGACATAAACAATCAGCCCCAGCATTTT. Its protein product is CASRRDINNQPQHF. Full variable domain (remainder filled in from reference TRBV19 and TRBJ1-5): DGGITQSPKYLFRKEGQNVTLSCEQNLNHDAMYWYRQDPGQGLRLIYYSQIVNDFQKGDIAEGYSVSREKKESFPLTVTSAQKNPTAFYLCASRRDINNQPQHFGDGTRLSIL.

The chain combines TRBV7-2 with TRBJ1-5; 7 positions agree with TRBD1. The germline V gene encodes CDR1 SGHTA and CDR2 FQGNSA. Trimming cost V 8 bases and J 3 bases; bases outside gene matches: 13. The CDR3 totals 16 residues. CDR3 region: CASGPFRTGLNQPQHF. In DNA, the CDR3 is TGTGCCAGCGGGCCTTTTCGGACAGGCCTCAATCAGCCCCAGCATTTT. The full variable domain, its missing parts supplied by reference TRBV7-2 and TRBJ1-5, is GAGVSQSPSNKVTEKGKDVELRCDPISGHTALYWYRQSLGQGLEFLIYFQGNSAPDKSGLPSDRFSAERTGGSVSTLTIQRTQQEDSAVYLCASGPFRTGLNQPQHFGDGTRLSIL.